These 24 T cell receptor beta chains originate from one sample sequenced in a study of cytomegalovirus exposure and HLA in healthy donors. PCR primers comprised 60 Vbeta and 13 Jbeta primers. Assay used: immunoSEQ multiplex PCR; TCRdb lists only in-frame clones, some missing. The sample has under 140,000 clones; 76% are singletons. Specimen: PBMCs. These receptors came from a man aged 25-45 years in good health and CMV-seropositive.

The J gene is TRBJ1-5, the V gene TRBV2; weak D call: TRBD1 (5 bases). Per the germline V gene, CDR1 is SNHLY and CDR2 is FYNNEI. CDR3 length: 15 amino acids. V lost 6 bases, J lost 3 bases, and 15 bases lay in between. The CDR3 DNA follows: TGTGCCAGCAGGGGGGGTTTTGGTTTCAATCAGCCCCAGCATTTT. Encoded protein: CASRGGFGFNQPQHF.

This clone came up a few times. The rearrangement joins TRBV6-1 to TRBJ1-1; weak D call: TRBD1 (6 bases). The CDR3 loop spans 14 amino acids. V shed 6 bases and J shed 0 bases, with 11 bases lying between them. Germline-derived CDR1 and CDR2 are MNHNS and SASEGT. The CDR3 loop reads CASRYRVMNTEAFF. CDR3 in DNA: TGTGCCAGCAGATACAGGGTGATGAACACTGAAGCTTTCTTT.

V gene TRBV27 combines with J gene TRBJ2-3; TRBD2 matches at 8 bases. The CDR3 sequence is 16 residues long. The junction had 9 bases not matched to a gene; V was cut back by 6 bases and J by 1 base. Germline V lookup: CDR1 MNHEY, CDR2 SMNVEV (reference sequence). The DNA for the CDR3 is TGTGCCAGCAGGTTAAGAGCGGGGGCTCGCACAGATACGCAGTATTTT. Its protein product is CASRLRAGARTDTQYF.

The chain employs TRBV11-3 and TRBJ2-5; D remains unclear. With 2 bases removed from V and 4 bases from J, the gap between germline ends came to 8 bases. Germline assignment: CDR1 SGHNT and CDR2 YENEEA. The CDR3 loop spans 13 amino acids. CDR3 amino acids: CASSLSTGETQYF. The CDR3 region has the DNA TGTGCCAGCAGCTTATCCACCGGAGAGACCCAGTACTTC.

V gene TRBV30 combines with J gene TRBJ2-5, with a tentative D call TRBD2 (5 bases). Per the germline V gene, CDR1 is GTSNPN and CDR2 is SVGIG (reference sequence). The germline V and J ends were trimmed by 1 base and 4 bases, with 10 bases remaining between them. The length of the CDR3 is 13 residues. The CDR3 DNA follows: TGTGCCTGGAGTGAAGTAGCGCCAGAGACCCAGTACTTC. This gives the protein CAWSEVAPETQYF.

This clone occurred a few times. The chain carries TRBV18 and TRBJ1-5; D is unresolved. The V end was cut by 3 bases, the J end by 0 bases, with 6 bases between. This CDR3 is 14 amino acids long. The V gene's germline CDR1 is KGHSH and CDR2 LQKENI. The CDR3 spells CASSPANSNQPQHF. The CDR3 DNA sequence: TGTGCCAGCTCACCGGCCAATAGCAATCAGCCCCAGCATTTT. Using reference TRBV18 and TRBJ1-5 for the parts outside the CDR3, the full variable domain is NAGVMQNPRHLVRRRGQEARLRCSPMKGHSHVYWYRQLPEEGLKFMVYLQKENIIDESGMPKERFSAEFPKEGPSILRIQQVVRGDSAAYFCASSPANSNQPQHFGDGTRLSIL.

This clone was detected only once. V and J are TRBV29-1 and TRBJ1-2, with TRBD1 matching over 10 bases. V gave up 7 bases and J gave up 3 bases; unmatched junction bases: 5. CDR1 SQVTM and CDR2 ANQGSEA come from the germline V gene. The length of the CDR3 is 13 residues. The CDR3 sequence: CSARTGGDYGYTF. The CDR3 DNA is TGCAGCGCCCGGACAGGGGGGGACTATGGCTACACCTTC.

Only a few counts were recorded for this clone. This chain connects TRBV7-9 to TRBJ2-7; 9 bases are shared with TRBD1. The CDR3 length is 13 residues. The junction had 3 bases not matched to a gene; V was cut back by 5 bases and J by 4 bases. Germline values: CDR1 SEHNR, CDR2 FQNEAQ (reference sequence). The CDR3 coding sequence is TGTGCCAGCAGCGAACAGGGGGCGTACGAGCAGTACTTC. Translated: CASSEQGAYEQYF.

This chain uses TRBV28 with TRBJ2-1, with 10 bases aligning to TRBD1. From germline, CDR1 is MDHEN and CDR2 SYDVKM. The CDR3 covers 16 residues. The trim removed 6 bases at V and 6 bases at J, leaving 11 bases unmatched. Written as DNA, the CDR3 is TGTGCCAGCAGAGCAAACCGGGACAGGGGCCGCAATGAGCAGTTCTTC. It yields the protein CASRANRDRGRNEQFF.

This sequence joins TRBV6-1 and TRBJ1-6, with 10 bases fitting TRBD1. Germline values: CDR1 MNHNS, CDR2 SASEGT. The CDR3 length is 14 residues. After removal of 3 bases from V and 7 bases from J, the junction contained 0 bases not matched to a gene. The DNA of the CDR3 is TGTGCCAGCAGTGAGGGACAGGGGAATTCACCCCTCCACTTT. Translated, it gives CASSEGQGNSPLHF.

The chain recombines TRBV29-1 with TRBJ2-7; 10 bases match TRBD1. The ends lost 6 bases at V and 2 bases at J; junction bases unmatched: 7. Germline V gives CDR1 SQVTM, CDR2 ANQGSEA. The length of the CDR3 is 14 residues. DNA for the CDR3: TGCAGCGTGGGCGTCGGGACAGGGGCCTACGAGCAGTACTTC. The encoded protein is CSVGVGTGAYEQYF.

This clone turned up a few times. The V call is TRBV19, the J call TRBJ1-5; 7 bases align to TRBD1. CDR1 LNHDA and CDR2 SQIVND come from the germline V gene (reference sequence). The CDR3 covers 15 residues. Trimming removed 4 bases from V and 7 bases from J; junction bases left unmatched: 10. The CDR3 DNA follows: TGTGCCAGTAGTACCATGACAGGGTCTTGGCAGCCCCAGCATTTT. Protein sequence: CASSTMTGSWQPQHF.

The V call is TRBV27, the J call TRBJ1-1; tentatively, D is TRBD1 (6 bases). This CDR3 contains 15 residues. CDR1 and CDR2 (germline): MNHEY, SMNVEV (reference sequence). With 0 bases removed from V and 4 bases from J, the gap between germline ends came to 12 bases. For the CDR3, the DNA is TGTGCCAGCAGTTTATCGGTCAGGGGAAGCACTGAAGCTTTCTTT. It translates to CASSLSVRGSTEAFF.

The chain carries TRBV10-1 and TRBJ1-5; D might be TRBD1 (6 bases). Deletions cut 7 bases from V and 7 bases from J, with 20 bases between. Germline V gene data show CDR1 as WNHNN and CDR2 as SYGVQD (reference sequence). This CDR3 contains 15 residues. CDR3 bases: TGCGCCAGCAAGTGGTCAGGGGATGTGAGACAGCCCCAGCATTTT. This encodes CASKWSGDVRQPQHF.

The chain recombines TRBV7-9 with TRBJ2-3; D is possibly TRBD2 (6 bases). This CDR3 has 13 amino acids. Germline V gene data show CDR1 as SEHNR and CDR2 as FQNEAQ (reference sequence). Trimming took 2 bases from V and 5 from J, leaving 8 bases between them. The DNA for the CDR3 is TGTGCCAGCAGCTTATTTAGCGGAGATACGCAGTATTTT. It codes for CASSLFSGDTQYF.

The chain links TRBV6-1 to TRBJ1-2; D gene ambiguous. The CDR3 runs 15 residues. V lost 6 bases, J lost 1 base, and 15 bases lay in between. The V gene's germline CDR1 is MNHNS and CDR2 SASEGT. CDR3 bases: TGTGCCAGCAGCCGACGGACTGAACTTAACTATGGCTACACCTTC. This translates into CASSRRTELNYGYTF.

The CDR3 DNA reads TGTGCCAGCAGTTCATACCCAAGAGTTGAGACCCAGTACTTC. Its translation is CASSSYPRVETQYF. The chain couples TRBV27 to TRBJ2-5, with D uncertain. Trimming stripped 4 bases from V and 5 bases from J, with 14 bases between. The V gene's germline CDR1 is MNHEY and CDR2 SMNVEV (reference sequence). This CDR3 has 14 amino acids.

The chain recombines TRBV6-5 with TRBJ1-5; TRBD1 is a possible D gene (5 bases). This CDR3 has 15 residues. Trimming removed 7 bases at V and 0 bases at J, with 13 bases between. Germline CDR1 and CDR2: MNHEY and SVGAGI. The CDR3 nucleotides are TGTGCCAGCAAGAAAGACAGTTATAGCAATCAGCCCCAGCATTTT. Translating gives CASKKDSYSNQPQHF.

This chain joins TRBV5-1 and TRBJ2-2; D unclear. The germline V gene encodes CDR1 SGHRS and CDR2 YFSETQ. The germline V and J ends were trimmed by 0 bases and 1 base, with 4 bases remaining between them. The CDR3 spans 14 residues. CDR3 in DNA: TGCGCCAGCAGCTTGGGACAGAACACCGGGGAGCTGTTTTTT. Residues: CASSLGQNTGELFF.

The rearrangement uses TRBV4-1 and TRBJ2-5, with 9 bases matching TRBD2. The DNA end is a closer match to TRBJ2-7, so the J assignment may be wrong. Germline loops: CDR1 MGHRA, CDR2 YSYEKL. The CDR3 spans 15 residues. CDR3 nucleotides: TGCGCCAGCAGCCAAGGGCTAGCGGGGAACTACGAGCAGTACTTC. This codes for CASSQGLAGNYEQYF.

V gene TRBV7-9 combines with J gene TRBJ2-5; tentative D call: TRBD1 (5 bases). The V and J ends lost 0 bases and 4 bases respectively, with 15 bases between them. Germline CDR1 and CDR2: SEHNR and FQNEAQ (reference sequence). The CDR3 sequence is 16 residues long. This CDR3 reads CASSLALGQAGETQYF. DNA of the CDR3: TGTGCCAGCAGCTTAGCGCTGGGGCAGGCAGGAGAGACCCAGTACTTC.

This chain uses TRBV9 with TRBJ2-2; TRBD2 matches at 9 bases. This CDR3 comprises 16 residues. V shed 0 bases, J shed 3 bases, and the junction held 3 bases outside the gene matches. Germline CDR1 reads SGDLS; CDR2 reads YYNGEE. CDR3 nucleotide sequence: TGTGCCAGCAGCGTAGGTAGCGGGGGCGACACCGGGGAGCTGTTTTTT. Its translation is CASSVGSGGDTGELFF.

The chain joins TRBV6-1 to TRBJ2-1; possibly TRBD2 for D (5 bases). CDR3 length: 15 amino acids. V was cut by 6 bases and J by 2 bases, with 14 bases left in between. CDR1 and CDR2 (germline): MNHNS, SASEGT. The DNA for the CDR3 is TGTGCCAGCAGGGAGAGGGTATACACCTACAATGAGCAGTTCTTC. This gives the protein CASRERVYTYNEQFF.

This chain uses TRBV28 with TRBJ1-3; unclear D gene. CDR3 size: 16 residues. V lost 3 bases to trimming and J lost 0 bases, with 12 bases between them. Germline CDR1 reads MDHEN; CDR2 reads SYDVKM. The CDR3 DNA reads TGTGCCAGCAGTTTCCCGATGGGCCACTCTGGAAACACCATATATTTT. It encodes CASSFPMGHSGNTIYF.